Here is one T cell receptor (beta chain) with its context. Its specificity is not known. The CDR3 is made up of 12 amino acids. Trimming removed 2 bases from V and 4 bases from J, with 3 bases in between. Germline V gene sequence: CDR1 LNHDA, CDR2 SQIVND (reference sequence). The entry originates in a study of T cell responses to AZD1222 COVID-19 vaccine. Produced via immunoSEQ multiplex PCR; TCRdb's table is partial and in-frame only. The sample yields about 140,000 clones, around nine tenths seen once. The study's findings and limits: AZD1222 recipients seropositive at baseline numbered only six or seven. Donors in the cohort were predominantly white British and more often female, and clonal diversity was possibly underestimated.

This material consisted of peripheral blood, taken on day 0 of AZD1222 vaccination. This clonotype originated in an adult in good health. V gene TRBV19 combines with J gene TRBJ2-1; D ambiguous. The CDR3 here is CASSIPYNEQFF. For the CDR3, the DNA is TGTGCCAGTAGTATACCGTACAATGAGCAGTTCTTC.